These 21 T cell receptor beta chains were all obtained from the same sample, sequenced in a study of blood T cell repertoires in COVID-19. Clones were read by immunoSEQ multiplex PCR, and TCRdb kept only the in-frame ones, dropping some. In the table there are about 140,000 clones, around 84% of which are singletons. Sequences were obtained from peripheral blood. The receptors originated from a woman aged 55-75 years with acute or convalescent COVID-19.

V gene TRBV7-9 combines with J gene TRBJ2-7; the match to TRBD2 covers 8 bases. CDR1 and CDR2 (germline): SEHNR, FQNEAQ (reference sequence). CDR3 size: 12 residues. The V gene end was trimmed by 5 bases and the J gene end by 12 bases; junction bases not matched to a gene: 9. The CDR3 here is CASSRTRTSWYF. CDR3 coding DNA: TGTGCCAGCAGCCGAACACGGACTAGCTGGTACTTC.

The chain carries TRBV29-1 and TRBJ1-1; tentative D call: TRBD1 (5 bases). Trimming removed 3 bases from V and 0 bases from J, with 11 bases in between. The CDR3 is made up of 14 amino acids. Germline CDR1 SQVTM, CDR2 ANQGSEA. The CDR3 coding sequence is TGCAGCGTTGATGGGGGGTCAGTGAACACTGAAGCTTTCTTT. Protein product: CSVDGGSVNTEAFF.

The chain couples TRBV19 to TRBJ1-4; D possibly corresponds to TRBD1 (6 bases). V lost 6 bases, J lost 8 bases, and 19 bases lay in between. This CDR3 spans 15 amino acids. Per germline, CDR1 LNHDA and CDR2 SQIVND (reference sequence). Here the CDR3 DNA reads TGTGCCAGTAGCCGGGCGCAGGGGCGGTTGGAAAAACTGTTTTTT. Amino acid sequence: CASSRAQGRLEKLFF.

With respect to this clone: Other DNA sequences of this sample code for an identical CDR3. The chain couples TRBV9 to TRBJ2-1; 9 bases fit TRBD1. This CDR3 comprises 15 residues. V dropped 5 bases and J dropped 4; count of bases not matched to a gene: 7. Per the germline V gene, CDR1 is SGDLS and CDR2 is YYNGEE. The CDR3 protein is CASSDRGTGYNEQFF. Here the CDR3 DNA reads TGTGCCAGCAGTGACAGGGGGACGGGGTACAATGAGCAGTTCTTC.

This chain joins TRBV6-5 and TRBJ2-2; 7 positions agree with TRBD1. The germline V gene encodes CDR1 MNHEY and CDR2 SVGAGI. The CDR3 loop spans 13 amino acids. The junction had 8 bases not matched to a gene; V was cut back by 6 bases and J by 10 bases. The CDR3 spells CASRGVGGAELFF. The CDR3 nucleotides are TGTGCCAGCAGAGGGGTAGGGGGCGCGGAGCTGTTTTTT.

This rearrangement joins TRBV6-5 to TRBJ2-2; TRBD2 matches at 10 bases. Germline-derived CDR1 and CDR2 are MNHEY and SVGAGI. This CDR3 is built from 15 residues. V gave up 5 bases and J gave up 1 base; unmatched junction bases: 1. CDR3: CASSTSGVNTGELFF. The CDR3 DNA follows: TGTGCCAGCAGTACTAGCGGGGTGAACACCGGGGAGCTGTTTTTT.

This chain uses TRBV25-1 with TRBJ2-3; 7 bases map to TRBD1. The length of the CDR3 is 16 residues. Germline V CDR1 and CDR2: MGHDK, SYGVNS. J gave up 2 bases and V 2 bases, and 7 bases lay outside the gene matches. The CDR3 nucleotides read TGTGCCAGCAGTGAAGTTGGGACAGTCCCCACAGATACGCAGTATTTT. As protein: CASSEVGTVPTDTQYF.

Written as DNA, the CDR3 is TGTGCCAGCAGCTCGCCAGGGGAGAGGGAGCAGTACTTC. The encoded protein is CASSSPGEREQYF. The chain combines TRBV11-2 with TRBJ2-7; possible D gene TRBD1, 6 bases. V lost 4 bases and J lost 7, with 14 bases in between. Germline loops: CDR1 SGHAT, CDR2 FQNNGV. The CDR3 sequence is 13 residues long.

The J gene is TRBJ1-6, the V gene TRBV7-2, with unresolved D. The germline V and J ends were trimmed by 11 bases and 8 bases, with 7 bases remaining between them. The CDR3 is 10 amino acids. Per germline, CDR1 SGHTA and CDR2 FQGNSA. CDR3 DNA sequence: TGTGCCCCAGCGGATTCACCCCTCCACTTT. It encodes CAPADSPLHF.

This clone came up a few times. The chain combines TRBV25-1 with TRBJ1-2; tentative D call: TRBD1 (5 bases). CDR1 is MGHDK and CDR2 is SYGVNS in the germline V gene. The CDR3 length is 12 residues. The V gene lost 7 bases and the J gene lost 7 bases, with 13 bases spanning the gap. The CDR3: CASTGSGFGYTF. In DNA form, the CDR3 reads TGTGCCAGCACTGGGTCAGGGTTTGGCTACACCTTC.

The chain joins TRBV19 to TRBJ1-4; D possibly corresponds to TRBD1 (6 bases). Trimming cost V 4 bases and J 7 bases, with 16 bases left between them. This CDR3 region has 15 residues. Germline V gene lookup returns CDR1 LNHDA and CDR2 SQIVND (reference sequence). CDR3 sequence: CASSTNRARGEKLFF. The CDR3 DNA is TGTGCCAGTAGTACGAACAGGGCTCGGGGTGAAAAACTGTTTTTT. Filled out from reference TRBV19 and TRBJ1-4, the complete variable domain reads DGGITQSPKYLFRKEGQNVTLSCEQNLNHDAMYWYRQDPGQGLRLIYYSQIVNDFQKGDIAEGYSVSREKKESFPLTVTSAQKNPTAFYLCASSTNRARGEKLFFGSGTQLSVL.

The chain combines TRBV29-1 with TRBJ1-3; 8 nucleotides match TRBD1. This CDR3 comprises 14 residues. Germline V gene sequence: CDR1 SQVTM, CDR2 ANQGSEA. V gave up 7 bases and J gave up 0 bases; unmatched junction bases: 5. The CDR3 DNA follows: TGCAGCGCAAGGACAGGGAGCTCTGGAAACACCATATATTTT. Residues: CSARTGSSGNTIYF.

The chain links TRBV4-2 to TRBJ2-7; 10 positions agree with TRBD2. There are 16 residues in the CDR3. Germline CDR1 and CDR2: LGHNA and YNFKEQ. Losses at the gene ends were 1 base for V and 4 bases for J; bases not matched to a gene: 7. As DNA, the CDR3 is TGTGCCAGCAGCCAAGCTAGAGCGGGGGGGCCGTACGAGCAGTACTTC. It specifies CASSQARAGGPYEQYF.

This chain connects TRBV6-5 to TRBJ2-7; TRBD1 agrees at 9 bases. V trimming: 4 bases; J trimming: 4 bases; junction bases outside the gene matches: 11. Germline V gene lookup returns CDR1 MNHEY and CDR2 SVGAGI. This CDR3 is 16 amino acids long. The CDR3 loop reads CASSFFPTGGLYEQYF. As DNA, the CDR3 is TGTGCCAGCAGTTTTTTCCCCACAGGGGGCCTGTACGAGCAGTACTTC.

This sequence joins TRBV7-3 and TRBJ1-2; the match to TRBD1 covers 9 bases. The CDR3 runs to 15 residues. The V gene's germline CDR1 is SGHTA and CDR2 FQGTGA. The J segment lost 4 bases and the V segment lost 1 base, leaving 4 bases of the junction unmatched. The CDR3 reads CASSLNPTGGYGYTF. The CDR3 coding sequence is TGTGCCAGCAGCTTAAATCCGACAGGGGGCTATGGCTACACCTTC.

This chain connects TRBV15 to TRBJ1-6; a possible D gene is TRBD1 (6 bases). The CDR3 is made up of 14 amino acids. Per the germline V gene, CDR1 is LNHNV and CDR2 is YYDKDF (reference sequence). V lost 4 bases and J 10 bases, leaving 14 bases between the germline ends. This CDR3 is CATSTTQGPSPLHF. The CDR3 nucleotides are TGTGCCACCAGCACTACTCAGGGGCCCTCACCCCTCCACTTT.

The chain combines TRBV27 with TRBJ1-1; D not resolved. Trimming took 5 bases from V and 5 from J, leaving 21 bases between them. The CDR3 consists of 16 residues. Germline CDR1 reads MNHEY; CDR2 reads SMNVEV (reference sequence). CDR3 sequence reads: CASSPGRGESRTEAFF. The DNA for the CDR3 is TGTGCCAGCAGTCCTGGACGCGGGGAATCCAGGACTGAAGCTTTCTTT.

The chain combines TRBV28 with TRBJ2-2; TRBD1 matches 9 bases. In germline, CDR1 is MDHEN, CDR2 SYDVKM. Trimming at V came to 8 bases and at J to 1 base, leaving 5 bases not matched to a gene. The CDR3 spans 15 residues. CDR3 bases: TGTGCCAGCCTGACAGGGGGGAGGAACACCGGGGAGCTGTTTTTT. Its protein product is CASLTGGRNTGELFF.

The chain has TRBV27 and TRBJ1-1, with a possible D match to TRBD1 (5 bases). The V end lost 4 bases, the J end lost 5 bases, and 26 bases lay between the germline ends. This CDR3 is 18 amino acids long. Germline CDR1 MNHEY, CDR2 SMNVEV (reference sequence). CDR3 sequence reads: CASSSPPGVTSGGTEAFF. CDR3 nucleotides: TGTGCCAGCAGTTCACCCCCCGGGGTAACCTCTGGGGGGACTGAAGCTTTCTTT.

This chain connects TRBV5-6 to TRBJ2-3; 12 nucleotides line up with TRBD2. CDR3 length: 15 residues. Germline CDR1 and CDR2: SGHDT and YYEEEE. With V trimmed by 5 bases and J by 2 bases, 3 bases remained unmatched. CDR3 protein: CASRLAGGNTDTQYF. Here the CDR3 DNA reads TGTGCCAGCAGGCTAGCGGGGGGGAACACAGATACGCAGTATTTT.

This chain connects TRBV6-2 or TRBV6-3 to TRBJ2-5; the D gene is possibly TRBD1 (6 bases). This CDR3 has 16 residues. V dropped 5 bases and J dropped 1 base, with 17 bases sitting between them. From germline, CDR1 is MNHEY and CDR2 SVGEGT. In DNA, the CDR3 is TGTGCCAGCAGTCCGCGGCAGGGGCGCCCCCAAGAGACCCAGTACTTC. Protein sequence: CASSPRQGRPQETQYF.